The source of this T cell receptor beta chain is a study of technical replicates of blood from a handful of donors (dated by TCRdb to the late 2010s). The protocol used for the library was the immunoSEQ multiplex PCR assay. TCRdb obtained this table from immuneACCESS and retained in-frame rearrangements with V and J assigned. These tables miss some clones; where compared with another copy, unresolved V genes account for less than half of the shortfall, and the remainder is unexplained. This sample is represented by approximately 85,000 clones; about 93% of them were singletons. Under 0.3% of the sample rests with the top ten. V and J lose 5 bases and 7 bases, and a span of 8 bases separates them. There are 11 amino acids in the CDR3, from cysteine to phenylalanine inclusive. Only CDR3 DNA is held: 33 bases, read in frame from base 1. As encoded in the germline V gene (reference sequence), CDR1 is SSHAT while CDR2 is FNYEAQ.

As to this clone: Its binding antigen is unknown. One base away there is no much larger clone; base qualities are not given.

Sample: T cells isolated from PBMCs. This chain joins TRBV7-7 to TRBJ1-1; confidence is insufficient to name the D gene. The TCR originated in a human donor in good health. The sequenced DNA: TGTGCCAGCAGCGAGGCCCTTGAAGCTTTCTTT. This sequence encodes CASSEALEAFF.